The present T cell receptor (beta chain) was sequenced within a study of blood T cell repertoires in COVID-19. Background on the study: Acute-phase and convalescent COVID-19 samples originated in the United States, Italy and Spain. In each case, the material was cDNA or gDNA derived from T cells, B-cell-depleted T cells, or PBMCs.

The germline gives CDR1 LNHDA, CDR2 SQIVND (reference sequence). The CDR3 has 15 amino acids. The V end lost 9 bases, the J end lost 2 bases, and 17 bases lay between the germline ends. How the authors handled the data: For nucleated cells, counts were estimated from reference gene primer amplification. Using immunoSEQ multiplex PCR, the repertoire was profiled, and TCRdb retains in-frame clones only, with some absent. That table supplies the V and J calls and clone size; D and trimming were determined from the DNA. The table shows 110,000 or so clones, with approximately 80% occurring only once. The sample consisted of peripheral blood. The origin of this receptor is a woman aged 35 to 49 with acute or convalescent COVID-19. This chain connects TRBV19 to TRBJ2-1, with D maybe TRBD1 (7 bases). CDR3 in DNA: TGTGCCAGCGAACGGAGGGACAGCCCCTACAATGAGCAGTTCTTC. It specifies CASERRDSPYNEQFF.